The present entry profiles one T cell receptor beta chain with its context. This clone was observed a handful of times. Its antigen is unknown. No much larger clone is present one base from it, and per-base qualities are unavailable. The CDR3 measures 15 amino acids from cysteine to phenylalanine. Just the 45-base CDR3 DNA is kept, in frame starting at base 1. V lost 4 bases and J lost 6 bases; the stretch between them is 19 bases long. As encoded in the germline V gene, CDR1 is SGHRS while CDR2 is YFSETQ. The CDR3 regions of human TCRbeta chains were analyzed by immunosequencing. Per the original workflow: Repertoire TCRs were checked for matches against a reference library of SARS-CoV-2-specific TCRs that had been generated using the MIRA antigen-specificity platform. Breadth was defined as the fraction of unique TCRs that were SARS-CoV-2-associated, and depth was defined as the fraction of total T cells that were SARS-CoV-2-associated. Using the MIRA data, each spike-specific TCR was assigned both to the spike region to which the TCR was reactive and to a CD4 or CD8 class. Log10-transformed breadth and depth values were compared by one-way ANOVA with Sidak's multiple comparisons tests. Held by TCRdb, this immuneACCESS table contains in-frame sequences only and omits some clones. Under half of the omission traces to an unresolved V gene where checked; the cause of the rest is unknown. For V, J and clone size, that table is used; D and trimming come from the DNA. The sample table holds 90,000 to 120,000 clones, of which about 90% were seen once. About 20% of the sample is held by the ten biggest clonotypes.

The entry originates in a study of T cell responses to AZD1222 COVID-19 vaccine (dated by TCRdb to the early 2020s). For the wider study: AZD1222 recipients with second doses at about 4 weeks or about 12 weeks were pooled, because spike-specific TCR depth and breadth did not differ between schedules. TCR sequencing was performed for 230 to 250 trial participants, of whom about 200 were given two doses of AZD1222 and some 26 were given two doses of MenACWY control vaccine. Trial participants were enrolled by age into subgroups of 18-55, 56-69 and 70-plus years, and about 150, 27 and 61 TCR-sequenced participants, respectively, were included in these subgroups. Overall study outcomes, separate from this receptor: A significant rise in spike-specific TCR breadth and depth was observed after two AZD1222 doses relative to day 0 and relative to MenACWY recipients. The 56-69-year group was small, and its depth increase did not reach significance, likely because of low power. Because no day 14 peak-response samples were available, repertoires were characterized only after the peak T cell response. Vaccine-associated CD4 TCRs spanned the whole spike protein, with dominant responses in regions 160-218 and 743-854. Epitopes outside the regions mutated in the B.1.351 and B.1.1.7 variants were reportedly recognized by nearly half of the unique spike-specific TCRs. Participants were mostly white British and included more females than males, and it was suggested by the authors that clonal diversity may have been underestimated. Conclusions about previously exposed vaccinees were limited because only six AZD1222 recipients were SARS-CoV-2 seropositive at baseline.

The time point label here, explained by the study, means: baseline before first vaccination. The vaccinee samples were drawn from two UK trials, COV001 and COV002, one of which was a single-blind randomized controlled phase 2/3 trial testing AZD1222 (ChAdOx1 nCoV-19) in healthy adults. For TCRbeta chain sequencing, PBMC samples were collected from trial participants at day 0 and at day 28 after the second dose. This specimen consisted of peripheral blood, obtained on day 0 of AZD1222 vaccination. The rearrangement combines TRBV5-1 with TRBJ1-1; the D gene cannot be resolved reliably. The receptor's source is an adult in good health. The DNA is as follows: TGCGCCAGCAGCCCGGAGGTTGGGCAGCGAGCTGAAGCTTTCTTT. Protein translation: CASSPEVGQRAEAFF.